This paragraph reports one T cell receptor beta chain. Antigen: not known. Losses at the gene ends were 6 bases for V and 4 bases for J; bases not matched to a gene: 7. This CDR3 has 15 amino acids. CDR1 and CDR2 (germline): MNHEY, SVGAGI. The sample is drawn from a study of T cell responses to AZD1222 COVID-19 vaccine. Findings of the study overall: Donors were mostly white British, more females; clonal diversity possibly underestimated.

The protocol was immunoSEQ multiplex PCR, while the TCRdb copy is restricted to in-frame clones and leaves out a portion. The table has about 160,000 clones, nearly 90% seen once. The specimen was peripheral blood, collected on day 0 of AZD1222 vaccination. The sequence was collected from an adult in good health. This sequence joins TRBV6-5 and TRBJ2-2; 8 positions agree with TRBD1. The CDR3 nucleotides are TGTGCCAGCAGCCGGACAGGGTCGGGCACCGGGGAGCTGTTTTTT. Protein sequence: CASSRTGSGTGELFF.